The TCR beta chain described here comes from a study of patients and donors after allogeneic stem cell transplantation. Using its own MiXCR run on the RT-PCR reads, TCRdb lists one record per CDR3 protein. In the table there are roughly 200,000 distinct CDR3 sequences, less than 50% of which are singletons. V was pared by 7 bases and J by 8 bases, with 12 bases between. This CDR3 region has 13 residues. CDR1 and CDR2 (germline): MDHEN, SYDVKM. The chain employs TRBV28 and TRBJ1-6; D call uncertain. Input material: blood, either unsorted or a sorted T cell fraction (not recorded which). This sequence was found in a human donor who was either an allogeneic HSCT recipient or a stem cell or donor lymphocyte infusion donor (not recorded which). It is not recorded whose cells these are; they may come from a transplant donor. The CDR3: CASTNTNHSPLHF. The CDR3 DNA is TGTGCCAGCACCAATACGAACCATTCACCCCTCCACTTT.